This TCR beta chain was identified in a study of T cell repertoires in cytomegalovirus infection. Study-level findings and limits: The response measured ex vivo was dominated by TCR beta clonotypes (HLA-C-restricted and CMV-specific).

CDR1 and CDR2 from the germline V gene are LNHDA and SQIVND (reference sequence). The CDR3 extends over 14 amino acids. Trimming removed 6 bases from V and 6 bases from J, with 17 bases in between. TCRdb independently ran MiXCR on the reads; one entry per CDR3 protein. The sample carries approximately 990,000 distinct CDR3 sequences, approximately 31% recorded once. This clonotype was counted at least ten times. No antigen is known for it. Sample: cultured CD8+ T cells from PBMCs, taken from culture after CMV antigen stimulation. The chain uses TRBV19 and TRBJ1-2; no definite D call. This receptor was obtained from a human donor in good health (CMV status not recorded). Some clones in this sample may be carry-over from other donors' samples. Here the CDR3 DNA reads TGTGCCAGTAGAACCGGATTTACCCTCAATGGCTACACCTTC. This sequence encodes CASRTGFTLNGYTF.